Shown below are 28 T cell receptor beta chains from a single sample sequenced in a study of blood T cell repertoires in COVID-19. TCRdb keeps only in-frame clones here, not all; method: immunoSEQ multiplex PCR. The sample shows over 300,000 clones, roughly 90% of them seen only once. Sequenced: peripheral blood. These receptors were taken from a man between 18 and 29 years old with active or convalescent COVID-19.

This chain joins TRBV11-2 and TRBJ1-1; D is unclear. V gave up 5 bases and J gave up 7 bases, with 8 bases separating them. Germline V CDR1 and CDR2: SGHAT, FQNNGV. The CDR3 is 11 amino acids. For the CDR3, the DNA is TGTGCCAGCAGCATAGGTATTGAAGCTTTCTTT. It yields the protein CASSIGIEAFF.

J is TRBJ1-1 and V is TRBV19, with 8 nucleotides matching TRBD1. The germline gives CDR1 LNHDA, CDR2 SQIVND (reference sequence). V lost 5 bases to trimming and J lost 4 bases; unmatched junction nucleotides: 6. The CDR3 consists of 14 residues. The CDR3 sequence is CASSPQGATTEAFF. The CDR3 DNA sequence: TGTGCCAGTAGTCCGCAGGGGGCCACCACTGAAGCTTTCTTT.

The chain combines TRBV23-1 with TRBJ2-7; the D is unclear. TRBV23-1 belongs to the ORF category, with a function that is uncertain. This CDR3 comprises 17 residues. Trimming stripped 3 bases from V and 1 base from J, with 19 bases between. The chain's CDR3 is CASSQKSKPKNSYEQYF. DNA of the CDR3: TGCGCCAGCAGTCAGAAGAGCAAACCTAAAAATTCCTACGAGCAGTACTTC.

The rearrangement joins TRBV6-5 to TRBJ1-6; 9 bases line up with TRBD1. The CDR3 is made up of 14 amino acids. J was trimmed by 7 bases and V by 7 bases; bases with no gene match: 5. Germline lookup yields CDR1 MNHEY and CDR2 SVGAGI. This CDR3 reads CASTMDRGNSPLHF. DNA for the CDR3: TGTGCCAGCACCATGGACAGGGGAAATTCACCCCTCCACTTT.

V is TRBV28 and J is TRBJ1-6, with TRBD1 matching over 8 bases. The CDR3 length is 16 residues. Germline V gene sequence: CDR1 MDHEN, CDR2 SYDVKM. Trimming took 2 bases from V and 6 from J; bases not matched to a gene: 6. The CDR3 sequence: CASSLTSGGSNSPLHF. In DNA form, the CDR3 reads TGTGCCAGCAGTTTAACATCAGGGGGCTCTAATTCACCCCTCCACTTT.

The rearrangement uses TRBV6-5 and TRBJ1-2; 12 bases line up with TRBD1. The V gene's germline CDR1 is MNHEY and CDR2 SVGAGI. The CDR3 has 16 residues. Germline trimming cut 2 bases from V and 4 bases from J; bases unmatched to any gene: 5. The CDR3 nucleotides read TGTGCCAGCAGTTACACCGGGACAGGGGGCTTCTATGGCTACACCTTC. Protein product: CASSYTGTGGFYGYTF.

V and J are TRBV6-5 and TRBJ1-3; 11 bases are shared with TRBD1. In germline, CDR1 is MNHEY, CDR2 SVGAGI. This CDR3 has 13 amino acids. V gave up 7 bases and J gave up 8 bases; unmatched junction bases: 4. The CDR3 here is CASKGQGEYTIYF. CDR3 in DNA: TGTGCCAGCAAGGGACAGGGGGAGTACACCATATATTTT.

The V call is TRBV5-6, the J call TRBJ1-1; 8 bases agree with TRBD1. CDR1 and CDR2 from the germline V gene are SGHDT and YYEEEE. The CDR3 loop spans 16 amino acids. V lost 1 base, J lost 2 bases, and 7 bases stayed unmatched. CDR3 DNA: TGTGCCAGCAGCTTGAAAACGGACAGGGTCAACACTGAAGCTTTCTTT. Translating it yields CASSLKTDRVNTEAFF.

The gene calls are TRBV19 and TRBJ2-3, with 9 bases that match TRBD2. The length of the CDR3 is 16 residues. Germline V gives CDR1 LNHDA, CDR2 SQIVND (reference sequence). V lost 6 bases, J lost 4 bases, and 11 bases stayed unmatched. CDR3 region: CASSLTSGRTPDTQYF. The DNA for the CDR3 is TGTGCCAGTAGCCTTACTAGCGGGCGAACCCCAGATACGCAGTATTTT.

This chain uses TRBV28 with TRBJ2-2; TRBD1 agrees at 10 bases. The junction had 3 bases not matched to a gene; V was cut back by 5 bases and J by 3 bases. Germline CDR1 MDHEN, CDR2 SYDVKM. The CDR3 totals 15 residues. CDR3 residues: CASSRQGAHTGELFF. CDR3 nucleotides: TGTGCCAGCAGTAGACAGGGGGCGCACACCGGGGAGCTGTTTTTT. The variable domain in full, completed from reference TRBV28 and TRBJ2-2, reads DVKVTQSSRYLVKRTGEKVFLECVQDMDHENMFWYRQDPGLGLRLIYFSYDVKMKEKGDIPEGYSVSREKKERFSLILESASTNQTSMYLCASSRQGAHTGELFFGEGSRLTVL.

CDR3 nucleotides: TGTGCCACCAGCAGACGGGGGGACACTGAAGCTTTCTTT. Protein: CATSRRGDTEAFF. J is TRBJ1-1 and V is TRBV15; a possible D gene is TRBD1 (5 bases). Germline V CDR1 and CDR2: LNHNV, YYDKDF (reference sequence). There are 13 residues in the CDR3. Trimming took 2 bases from V and 3 from J, leaving 7 bases between them.

This clone was found once. The chain combines TRBV2 with TRBJ2-7; TRBD1 aligns across 9 bases. The CDR3 extends over 13 amino acids. CDR1 is SNHLY and CDR2 is FYNNEI in the germline V gene. The V and J ends lost 7 bases and 2 bases, in that order; junction bases with no gene match: 3. The CDR3 spells CASTRDRAYEQYF. The CDR3, as DNA: TGTGCCAGCACCCGGGACAGGGCCTACGAGCAGTACTTC. The complete variable domain, with remaining parts taken from reference TRBV2 and TRBJ2-7, reads EPEVTQTPSHQVTQMGQEVILRCVPISNHLYFYWYRQILGQKVEFLVSFYNNEISEKSEIFDDQFSVERPDGSNFTLKIRSTKLEDSAMYFCASTRDRAYEQYFGPGTRLTVT.

The rearrangement links TRBV4-3 to TRBJ2-7, with D possibly matching TRBD1 (6 bases). CDR3 length: 13 residues. V lost 4 bases, J lost 2 bases, and 9 bases lay in between. Germline V gene lookup returns CDR1 LGHNA and CDR2 YSLEER. The CDR3 sequence: CASSPDRTYEQYF. In DNA, the CDR3 is TGCGCCAGCAGCCCGGACAGAACCTACGAGCAGTACTTC.

The chain employs TRBV24-1 and TRBJ1-5; TRBD1 is a possible D gene (6 bases). V was shortened by 4 bases and J by 2 bases, with 8 bases between the two germline ends. CDR1 and CDR2 (germline): KGHDR, SFDVKD. This CDR3 has 14 residues. Written as DNA, the CDR3 is TGTGCCACCAGTGAACAGGGACGCAATCAGCCCCAGCATTTT. It translates to CATSEQGRNQPQHF.

This sequence joins TRBV28 and TRBJ1-2; tentatively, D is TRBD1 (5 bases). The ends were cut back, 6 bases at V and 4 bases at J, with 9 bases in the middle. Germline V gene data show CDR1 as MDHEN and CDR2 as SYDVKM. This CDR3 has 12 amino acids. The CDR3 spells CASSFGGYGYTF. The CDR3 nucleotides are TGTGCCAGCAGCTTCGGGGGCTATGGCTACACCTTC.

The chain recombines TRBV5-4 with TRBJ2-5; 14 bases line up with TRBD2. This CDR3 has 16 amino acids. CDR1 and CDR2 (germline): SGHNT, YYREEE (reference sequence). With V trimmed by 6 bases and J by 5 bases, 9 bases remained unmatched. In DNA form, the CDR3 reads TGTGCCAGCAATTCCAAAGGACTAGCGGGAGGTGAGACCCAGTACTTC. It encodes CASNSKGLAGGETQYF.

In its sample, this clone was seen once. J is TRBJ2-5 and V is TRBV7-2; 10 bases are shared with TRBD1. Germline-derived CDR1 and CDR2 are SGHTA and FQGNSA. J was trimmed by 4 bases and V by 1 base; bases with no gene match: 3. The CDR3 covers 15 residues. This chain's CDR3 is CASSLVGQGRETQYF. The CDR3 DNA sequence: TGTGCCAGCAGCTTAGTGGGACAGGGGAGAGAGACCCAGTACTTC.

This sequence joins TRBV3-1 (or the pseudogene TRBV3-2) and TRBJ1-1; D remains ambiguous. This CDR3 is built from 13 residues. Looked up from germline, CDR1 is LGHDT and CDR2 is YNNKEL (reference sequence). Trimming shortened V by 8 bases and J by 0 bases, and 10 bases separated the two germline ends. The CDR3 nucleotides are TGTGCCAGCGGCGGGATTATGAACACTGAAGCTTTCTTT. This gives the protein CASGGIMNTEAFF.

V is TRBV27 and J is TRBJ2-3; 12 nucleotides align to TRBD2. Germline lookup yields CDR1 MNHEY and CDR2 SMNVEV (reference sequence). J gave up 5 bases and V 6 bases, and 6 bases lay outside the gene matches. The CDR3 loop spans 15 amino acids. DNA for the CDR3: TGTGCCAGCAGCCGGACTAGCGGGGAAATAGATACGCAGTATTTT. Encoded protein: CASSRTSGEIDTQYF.

J is TRBJ2-5 and V is TRBV9, with a possible D match to TRBD2 (5 bases). Trimming took off 4 bases at V and 4 bases at J, with 17 bases between the two ends. CDR3 length equals 15 residues. The V gene's germline CDR1 is SGDLS and CDR2 YYNGEE. The CDR3 loop is CASSQDFGRGETQYF. The CDR3 nucleotides read TGTGCCAGCAGCCAGGATTTTGGGAGAGGAGAGACCCAGTACTTC.

This sequence joins TRBV6-2 or TRBV6-3 and TRBJ1-3; possibly TRBD1 for D (6 bases). V lost 6 bases, J lost 2 bases, and 14 bases lay in between. The CDR3 sequence is 15 residues long. Germline V CDR1 and CDR2: MNHEY, SVGEGT. The CDR3, as DNA: TGTGCCAGCAGCCGAAGCGGGGGCCCTGGAAACACCATATATTTT. This encodes CASSRSGGPGNTIYF.

The J gene is TRBJ2-5, the V gene TRBV5-1, with 11 bases identical to TRBD2. The CDR3 has 14 amino acids. CDR1 is SGHRS and CDR2 is YFSETQ in the germline V gene. V gave up 2 bases and J gave up 8 bases; unmatched junction bases: 5. In DNA form, the CDR3 reads TGCGCCAGCAGCTTAACTAGCGGGGGTGGCACCCAGTACTTC. It encodes CASSLTSGGGTQYF. Drawing the rest from reference TRBV5-1 and TRBJ2-5, the complete variable domain is KAGVTQTPRYLIKTRGQQVTLSCSPISGHRSVSWYQQTPGQGLQFLFEYFSETQRNKGNFPGRFSGRQFSNSRSEMNVSTLELGDSALYLCASSLTSGGGTQYFGPGTRLLVL.

V gene TRBV5-1 combines with J gene TRBJ2-1; 14 bases align to TRBD2. The CDR3 is 17 residues long. Germline assignment: CDR1 SGHRS and CDR2 YFSETQ. J was trimmed by 1 base and V by 4 bases; bases with no gene match: 4. In nucleotides, the CDR3 is TGCGCCAGCAGCCGGACTAGCGGGGGGATTTCCTACAATGAGCAGTTCTTC. Amino acid sequence: CASSRTSGGISYNEQFF.

A single count supports this clone. The chain recombines TRBV14 with TRBJ1-1; TRBD1 matches at 9 bases. The CDR3 extends over 14 amino acids. CDR1 and CDR2 (germline): SGHDN, FVKESK. V lost 0 bases, J lost 6 bases, and 2 bases stayed unmatched. CDR3 bases: TGTGCCAGCAGCCAAGATCGGGACAGGGCTGAAGCTTTCTTT. Its protein is CASSQDRDRAEAFF.

The gene calls are TRBV28 and TRBJ1-5, with TRBD1 matching 10 bases. Trimming cost V 1 base and J 6 bases; bases outside gene matches: 3. The CDR3 is made up of 15 amino acids. CDR1 MDHEN and CDR2 SYDVKM come from the germline V gene. The CDR3 sequence: CASSLLGQGSQPQHF. DNA of the CDR3: TGTGCCAGCAGTTTATTGGGACAGGGGAGTCAGCCCCAGCATTTT.

The V and J genes are TRBV5-4 and TRBJ2-5; a weak D match, TRBD1 (5 bases). V was clipped by 0 bases and J by 1 base, with 7 bases between them. Germline CDR1 SGHNT, CDR2 YYREEE (reference sequence). This CDR3 is 14 amino acids long. The CDR3 DNA is TGTGCCAGCAGCTTGGTGACAGCCCAAGAGACCCAGTACTTC. This sequence encodes CASSLVTAQETQYF.

In this sample, this clone turned up once. This CDR3 is CASSNYRDRGTEAFF. The CDR3 DNA reads TGTGCCAGCAGCAACTACCGGGACAGAGGCACTGAAGCTTTCTTT. The V and J genes are TRBV7-9 and TRBJ1-1, with 7 positions matching TRBD1. Germline loops: CDR1 SEHNR, CDR2 FQNEAQ (reference sequence). V lost 5 bases and J lost 4; bases outside the gene matches: 10. The CDR3 is made up of 15 amino acids.

Here the CDR3 reads CASSMVPGQGTVEKLFF. The DNA for the CDR3 is TGTGCCAGTAGTATGGTCCCGGGACAGGGAACCGTAGAAAAACTGTTTTTT. The rearrangement links TRBV19 to TRBJ1-4, with 9 bases that match TRBD1. V shed 3 bases, J shed 8 bases, and the junction held 13 bases outside the gene matches. Looked up from germline, CDR1 is LNHDA and CDR2 is SQIVND (reference sequence). The CDR3 has 17 residues.